Listed here are 19 T cell receptor beta chains from one sample, sequenced in a study of shared clonotypes between healthy human individuals. Cells designated naive CD8 were CD45RO-negative and were positively selected for CCR7, with terminally differentiated effector memory CD45RA+ cells excluded. The protocol was immunoSEQ multiplex PCR, while the TCRdb copy is restricted to in-frame clones and leaves out a portion. Here the sample spans around 620,000 clones, 85% to 95% being singletons. Source material: naive CD8+ T cells sorted from blood. The receptor source for this set is a woman younger than 45 in good health.

The chain joins TRBV5-4 to TRBJ2-2; 7 nucleotides line up with TRBD2. V shed 0 bases, J shed 5 bases, and the junction held 4 bases outside the gene matches. The CDR3 is made up of 15 amino acids. Germline V gene sequence: CDR1 SGHNT, CDR2 YYREEE (reference sequence). CDR3 loop: CASSLEGLSTGELFF. The CDR3, as DNA: TGTGCCAGCAGCTTGGAGGGACTAAGTACCGGGGAGCTGTTTTTT.

CDR3 region: CASSNMIVGNQPQHF. The DNA of the CDR3 is TGTGCCAGTAGTAACATGATCGTTGGCAATCAGCCCCAGCATTTT. The chain has TRBV19 and TRBJ1-5, with D unclear. Germline V lookup: CDR1 LNHDA, CDR2 SQIVND (reference sequence). Trimming shortened V by 4 bases and J by 2 bases, and 12 bases separated the two germline ends. The CDR3 spans 15 residues.

J is TRBJ1-2 and V is TRBV7-6; D unresolved. Deletions cut 5 bases from V and 4 bases from J, with 20 bases between. Germline lookup yields CDR1 SGHVS and CDR2 FNYEAQ. This CDR3 has 16 residues. DNA for the CDR3: TGTGCCAGCAGCCCCCGTAAAATGACCGGCGGCTATGGCTACACCTTC. This translates into CASSPRKMTGGYGYTF.

This chain connects TRBV27 to TRBJ2-7, with a tentative D call TRBD2 (7 bases). V lost 2 bases to trimming and J lost 6 bases, with 11 bases between them. CDR3 size: 13 residues. CDR1 is MNHEY and CDR2 is SMNVEV in the germline V gene (reference sequence). The CDR3 DNA sequence: TGTGCCAGCAGTTTAGGGGGGGCCCTCGAGCAGTACTTC. This sequence encodes CASSLGGALEQYF.

The rearrangement links TRBV7-9 to TRBJ2-3, with D tentatively TRBD2 (6 bases). Per germline, CDR1 SEHNR and CDR2 FQNEAQ (reference sequence). The CDR3 consists of 16 residues. V dropped 2 bases and J dropped 1 base, with 13 bases sitting between them. CDR3 loop: CASSLPASGGTDTQYF. CDR3 DNA: TGTGCCAGCAGCTTACCAGCCTCGGGGGGCACAGATACGCAGTATTTT.

The V call is TRBV27, the J call TRBJ2-7; 12 nucleotides agree with TRBD2. This CDR3 spans 15 amino acids. The germline V gene has CDR1 MNHEY and CDR2 SMNVEV (reference sequence). J lost 12 bases, V lost 5 bases, and 14 bases had no gene match. The CDR3, as DNA: TGTGCCAGCAGTCAGGGGACTAGCGGGCGAAGTAGTCCGTACTTC. Protein product: CASSQGTSGRSSPYF.

This clone came up once. CDR3 nucleotides: TGCGCCAGCAGCCAGATTAGCGGGGCTGAGAATGAGCAGTTCTTC. This encodes CASSQISGAENEQFF. The genes are TRBV4-1 and TRBJ2-1; TRBD2 matches at 8 bases. The length of the CDR3 is 15 residues. V was pared by 3 bases and J by 7 bases, with 8 bases of the junction left unmatched. Germline CDR1 and CDR2: MGHRA and YSYEKL.

CDR3 DNA sequence: TGTGCCAGCAGTTTGTCGGGGGTCGCGGTAGATTTCTACACCTTC. Translation: CASSLSGVAVDFYTF. The chain is built from TRBV27 and TRBJ1-2, with D maybe TRBD1 (5 bases). Trimming removed 3 bases at V and 10 bases at J, with 21 bases between. The CDR3 contains 15 residues. The germline CDR1 and CDR2 sequences are MNHEY and SMNVEV (reference sequence).

The chain uses TRBV6-6 and TRBJ2-7, with TRBD1 matching over 11 bases. Germline lookup yields CDR1 MNHNY and CDR2 SVGAGI (reference sequence). Losses at the gene ends were 0 bases for V and 2 bases for J; bases not matched to a gene: 3. The CDR3 is 16 amino acids. The CDR3 reads CASSYSEDRGPYEQYF. CDR3 nucleotides: TGTGCCAGCAGTTACTCCGAGGACAGGGGGCCCTACGAGCAGTACTTC.

The V call is TRBV5-6, the J call TRBJ2-5; D is unclear. This CDR3 comprises 12 residues. Germline lookup yields CDR1 SGHDT and CDR2 YYEEEE. V was pared by 4 bases and J by 0 bases, with 4 bases between. The CDR3 DNA sequence: TGTGCCAGCAGCGCCGACCAAGAGACCCAGTACTTC. As protein: CASSADQETQYF.

The V gene is TRBV4-1, the J gene TRBJ2-7; 7 bases fit TRBD2. V was clipped by 5 bases and J by 2 bases; unmatched bases: 3. The CDR3 extends over 13 amino acids. Per germline, CDR1 MGHRA and CDR2 YSYEKL. The CDR3 region is CASSVSGTYEQYF. CDR3 coding DNA: TGCGCCAGCAGCGTAAGCGGGACCTACGAGCAGTACTTC.

This chain connects TRBV9 to TRBJ2-7; the match to TRBD1 covers 7 bases. The germline V gene has CDR1 SGDLS and CDR2 YYNGEE. The CDR3 runs to 15 residues. The junction had 8 bases not matched to a gene; V was cut back by 0 bases and J by 5 bases. The CDR3 region has the DNA TGTGCCAGCAGCGTAGACCCGGGGACAGCCCACGAGCAGTACTTC. This encodes CASSVDPGTAHEQYF.

This rearrangement joins TRBV5-6 to TRBJ2-6; TRBD1 agrees at 8 bases. CDR1 SGHDT and CDR2 YYEEEE come from the germline V gene. This CDR3 is built from 18 residues. V lost 0 bases, J lost 2 bases, and 7 bases stayed unmatched. CDR3 protein: CASSLDRTGPPGANVLTF. The CDR3 DNA reads TGTGCCAGCAGCTTGGACCGGACAGGGCCTCCTGGGGCCAACGTCCTGACTTTC.

J is TRBJ2-7 and V is TRBV27; TRBD2 aligns across 8 bases. Germline trimming cut 5 bases from V and 3 bases from J; bases unmatched to any gene: 3. Germline V gene lookup returns CDR1 MNHEY and CDR2 SMNVEV (reference sequence). The CDR3 length is 13 residues. CDR3 sequence (DNA): TGTGCCAGCAGTGCGGGGACTAGCTACGAGCAGTACTTC. Translating gives CASSAGTSYEQYF.

In DNA form, the CDR3 reads TGTGCCAGCAGCTTAGTTCACCAAGAGACCCAGTACTTC. Translating it yields CASSLVHQETQYF. The chain recombines TRBV7-6 with TRBJ2-5, with D unclear. Deletions cut 1 base from V and 0 bases from J, with 3 bases between. The CDR3 has 13 residues. The germline V gene has CDR1 SGHVS and CDR2 FNYEAQ.

The V and J genes are TRBV4-1 and TRBJ2-1; 7 nucleotides line up with TRBD2. The CDR3 runs 15 residues. The V gene's germline CDR1 is MGHRA and CDR2 YSYEKL. V lost 4 bases, J lost 2 bases, and 5 bases stayed unmatched. In DNA, the CDR3 is TGCGCCAGCAGCCGGACTAGTCTGGCCTACAATGAGCAGTTCTTC. Translating it yields CASSRTSLAYNEQFF.

To note about this clone: One junction end does not reproduce the germline sequence, and a read error may be involved. V gene TRBV7-3 combines with J gene TRBJ1-5, with no clear D. This CDR3 is built from 14 residues. The germline CDR1 and CDR2 sequences are SGHTA and FQGTGA. CDR3 sequence: CASSLSLGNQSQHF. Written as DNA, the CDR3 is TGTGCCAGCAGCTTAAGTCTAGGCAATCAGTCCCAGCATTTT.

This clone was observed a handful of times. The same CDR3 can be traced to other DNA sequences in this sample. The rearrangement joins TRBV2 to TRBJ2-7; 7 bases are a match to TRBD2. The V gene's germline CDR1 is SNHLY and CDR2 FYNNEI. J was trimmed by 4 bases and V by 4 bases; bases with no gene match: 4. This CDR3 has 13 residues. The CDR3: CASSGGGIYEQYF. The CDR3 DNA reads TGTGCCAGCAGTGGGGGGGGAATTTACGAGCAGTACTTC.

This chain uses TRBV27 with TRBJ1-1, with D possibly being TRBD1 (6 bases). The CDR3 runs to 16 residues. Trimming stripped 3 bases from V and 11 bases from J, with 25 bases between. CDR1 and CDR2 (germline): MNHEY, SMNVEV (reference sequence). The CDR3 loop reads CASSFTSGRGGAAAFF. CDR3 DNA: TGTGCCAGCAGTTTCACCTCCGGCAGAGGGGGAGCGGCTGCTTTCTTT.